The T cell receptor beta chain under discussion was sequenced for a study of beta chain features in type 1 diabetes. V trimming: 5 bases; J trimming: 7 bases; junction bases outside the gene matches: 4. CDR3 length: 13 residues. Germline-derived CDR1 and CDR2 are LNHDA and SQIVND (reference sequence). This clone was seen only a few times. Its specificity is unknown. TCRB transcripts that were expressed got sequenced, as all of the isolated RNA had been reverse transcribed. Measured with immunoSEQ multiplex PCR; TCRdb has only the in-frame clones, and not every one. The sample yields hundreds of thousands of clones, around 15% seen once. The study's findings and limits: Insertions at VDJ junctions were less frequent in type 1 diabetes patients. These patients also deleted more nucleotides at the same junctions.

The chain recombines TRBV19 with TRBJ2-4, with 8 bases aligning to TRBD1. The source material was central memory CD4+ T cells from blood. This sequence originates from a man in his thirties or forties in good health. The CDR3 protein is CASSPTGANIQYF. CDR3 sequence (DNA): TGTGCCAGTAGTCCGACAGGGGCGAACATTCAGTACTTC.